This passage covers 11 T cell receptor beta chains from one sample sequenced in a study of T cell responses to AZD1222 COVID-19 vaccine. TCRdb keeps only in-frame clones here, not all; method: immunoSEQ multiplex PCR. Here the sample spans around 52,000 clones, roughly 86% being singletons. Sample: peripheral blood, taken on day 0 of AZD1222 vaccination. All receptors come from an adult in good health.

To note about this clone: In the same sample, other DNA sequences code for this CDR3. The chain uses TRBV19 and TRBJ2-7; no definite D call. Trimming left V 8 bases short and J 1 base short, with 6 bases between. This CDR3 region has 11 residues. Germline-derived CDR1 and CDR2 are LNHDA and SQIVND (reference sequence). The CDR3: CASSDSYEQYF. CDR3 in DNA: TGTGCCAGTTCCGATTCCTACGAGCAGTACTTC.

The chain links TRBV30 to TRBJ1-5; D possibly corresponds to TRBD1 (6 bases). CDR1 is GTSNPN, CDR2 SVGIG, per germline (reference sequence). The CDR3 spans 14 residues. V was shortened by 3 bases and J by 4 bases, with 13 bases between the two germline ends. The CDR3, as DNA: TGTGCCTGGAGGACCCCACAGGGTAATCAGCCCCAGCATTTT. This gives the protein CAWRTPQGNQPQHF.

This clone has a single count. This chain joins TRBV2 and TRBJ2-1; maybe TRBD2 (5 bases). Trimming cost V 1 base and J 10 bases, with 11 bases left between them. Germline assignment: CDR1 SNHLY and CDR2 FYNNEI. The CDR3 length is 13 residues. CDR3 DNA: TGTGCCAGCAGTGAAGTCCTAACGGGAGAGCAGTTCTTC. Its protein is CASSEVLTGEQFF. The full variable domain, with the rest looked up from reference TRBV2 and TRBJ2-1, is EPEVTQTPSHQVTQMGQEVILRCVPISNHLYFYWYRQILGQKVEFLVSFYNNEISEKSEIFDDQFSVERPDGSNFTLKIRSTKLEDSAMYFCASSEVLTGEQFFGPGTRLTVL.

The V gene is TRBV19, the J gene TRBJ1-5, with D perhaps matching TRBD1 (5 bases). The CDR3 totals 14 residues. Germline V gives CDR1 LNHDA, CDR2 SQIVND (reference sequence). The V and J ends lost 7 bases and 3 bases respectively, with 13 bases between them. This CDR3 is CASIADGHNQPQHF. The CDR3 region has the DNA TGTGCCAGTATTGCGGACGGACACAATCAGCCCCAGCATTTT.

The gene calls are TRBV19 and TRBJ1-1; D call uncertain. This CDR3 comprises 13 residues. The germline CDR1 and CDR2 sequences are LNHDA and SQIVND (reference sequence). With 2 bases removed from V and 2 bases from J, the gap between germline ends came to 6 bases. The CDR3 protein is CASSITTNTEAFF. For the CDR3, the DNA is TGTGCCAGTAGTATAACAACCAACACTGAAGCTTTCTTT.

This clone appeared a few times. The chain employs TRBV29-1 and TRBJ2-7; D gene uncertain. The CDR3 sequence is 14 residues long. Germline loops: CDR1 SQVTM, CDR2 ANQGSEA. Trimming left V 0 bases short and J 4 bases short, with 13 bases between. CDR3 region: CSVEDRDIGYEQYF. CDR3 in DNA: TGCAGCGTTGAAGATCGAGACATAGGGTACGAGCAGTACTTC.

The chain combines TRBV5-8 with TRBJ1-1; D gene ambiguous. Germline values: CDR1 SGHTS, CDR2 YDEGEE. This CDR3 spans 15 amino acids. The germline V and J ends were trimmed by 2 bases and 3 bases, with 14 bases remaining between them. This CDR3 reads CASSFSANLDTEAFF. The CDR3 DNA follows: TGTGCCAGCAGCTTTTCCGCGAATCTTGACACTGAAGCTTTCTTT.

The genes are TRBV6-6 and TRBJ2-2; D perhaps matches TRBD2 (6 bases). Germline loops: CDR1 MNHNY, CDR2 SVGAGI (reference sequence). This CDR3 is 15 amino acids long. V was cut by 7 bases and J by 4 bases, with 16 bases left in between. CDR3 loop: CASTMGSGSTGELFF. DNA for the CDR3: TGTGCCAGCACGATGGGTAGCGGAAGCACCGGGGAGCTGTTTTTT.

The chain joins TRBV4-1 to TRBJ2-2, with 7 bases lining up with TRBD2. Germline V gene sequence: CDR1 MGHRA, CDR2 YSYEKL. The CDR3 is 16 residues long. The V segment lost 0 bases and the J segment 4 bases; nucleotides outside the gene matches: 5. The CDR3 region is CASSQDSRTSTGELFF. The CDR3 DNA reads TGCGCCAGCAGCCAAGATTCTAGGACTAGCACCGGGGAGCTGTTTTTT.

By its share, this clone is medium-sized. CDR3 region: CASRRWTGSYEQYF. The CDR3 DNA reads TGTGCCAGCAGGAGATGGACGGGTTCCTACGAGCAGTACTTC. The rearrangement links TRBV28 to TRBJ2-7; D unresolved. Germline values: CDR1 MDHEN, CDR2 SYDVKM. The CDR3 is made up of 14 amino acids. The ends were cut back, 6 bases at V and 1 base at J, with 13 bases in the middle.

V and J are TRBV5-6 and TRBJ2-3; D gene unclear. Germline loops: CDR1 SGHDT, CDR2 YYEEEE. V lost 1 base, J lost 2 bases, and 11 bases lay in between. This CDR3 has 15 amino acids. The CDR3 spells CASSLYFRFTDTQYF. The CDR3 bases are TGTGCCAGCAGCTTGTATTTCCGCTTCACAGATACGCAGTATTTT.